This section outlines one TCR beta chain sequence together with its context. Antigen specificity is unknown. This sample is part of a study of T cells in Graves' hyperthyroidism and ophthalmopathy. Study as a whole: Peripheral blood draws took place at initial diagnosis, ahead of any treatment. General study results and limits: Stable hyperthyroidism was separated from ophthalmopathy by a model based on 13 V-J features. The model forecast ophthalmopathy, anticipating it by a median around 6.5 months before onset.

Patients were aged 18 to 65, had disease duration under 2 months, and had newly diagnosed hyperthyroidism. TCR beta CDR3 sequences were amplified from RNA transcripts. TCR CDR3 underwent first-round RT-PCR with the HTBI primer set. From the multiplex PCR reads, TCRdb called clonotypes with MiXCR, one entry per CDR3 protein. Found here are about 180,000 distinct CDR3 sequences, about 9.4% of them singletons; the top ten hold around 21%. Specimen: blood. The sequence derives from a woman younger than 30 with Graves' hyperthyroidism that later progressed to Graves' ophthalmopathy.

The CDR3 is CASSRAGVEQYF. The CDR3 DNA reads as TGTGCCAGCTCTCGAGCGGGAGTCGAGCAGTACTTC. The rearrangement links TRBV18 to TRBJ2-7, with TRBD2 matching 8 bases. This CDR3 is built from 12 residues. J gave up 6 bases and V 6 bases, and 4 bases lay outside the gene matches. In germline, CDR1 is KGHSH, CDR2 LQKENI.